This T cell receptor (beta chain) is drawn from a study of T-cell memory formation after mild COVID-19 (dated by TCRdb to about 2021). In terms of the full investigation: Most TCR sequence clusters were specific to one of the two donors. Two young, previously healthy adult volunteers, one female and one male, were included in the cohort. In two donors, T-cell clones that expanded and contracted after mild COVID-19 were tracked by sequencing TCRalpha and TCRbeta repertoires over time.

Ficoll-Paque density gradient centrifugation was the method used to isolate PBMCs. General findings and caveats noted by the study authors: Contracting CD4+ clones appeared mostly in the CM and EM memory subsets, whereas CD8+ clones were enriched in EMRA. Some responding clones were detected in pre-infection memory, which suggested that pre-existing cross-reactive memory T cells had joined the SARS-CoV-2 response. The study covered only a couple of mild cases, and larger cohorts including severe cases with pre-infection samples were considered necessary. From day 15 to 85, contracting clones showed balanced CD4/CD8 phenotypes, whereas a second wave of clones that expanded from day 15 to 37 leaned towards CD4+. Whether the second-wave clones peaking on day 37 were SARS-CoV-2 specific was not confirmed.

The data were produced on an Illumina NovaSeq 6000. TCRalpha and TCRbeta cDNA libraries were constructed by 5'RACE with constant-segment primers, with sample barcodes and unique molecular identifiers being introduced. RNA was extracted from every sample with Trizol reagent. Libraries were amplified in two PCR steps, with a second sample barcode and Illumina TruSeq adapters added in the second step. The libraries were sequenced on an Illumina NovaSeq using 2 x 150 bp paired-end reads. The source study handled its data this way. With migec v1.2.7, reads were demultiplexed and then collapsed into UMI-guided consensus sequences. Using mixcr v2.1.11, UMI consensuses were aligned to TRA and TRB V and J templates and then assembled into clonotypes. Clonotypes were classified as expanded or contracted when called significant by both edgeR and NoisET, with noise models trained on biological replicates. For edgeR calls, the thresholds were a false discovery rate-adjusted p below 0.01 and a log2 fold-change of 1. As an exploratory analysis of dynamics, max-normalized trajectories of the 1000 most abundant clonotypes were examined with PCA combined with hierarchical clustering. Each responding clone was given a CD4 or CD8 phenotype based on the CD4+ and CD8+ repertoires, which had been sequenced separately. TCRdb took the public reads, trimmed them with fastp at Q25, ran MiXCR for clone calling and kept in-frame beta chains. One record per CDR3 amino acid sequence lists the most common genes and DNA. The V and J calls and clone size come from TCRdb's table, not from the authors' own analysis. Recorded for this sample are 500,000 to 600,000 distinct CDR3 sequences; roughly 18% of them occurred a single time. The ten largest account for around 11% of the sample.

The CDR3, from cysteine to phenylalanine, totals 12 residues. Of the read, only the CDR3 DNA is kept; its 36 bases are in frame from base 1. The germline V gene specifies KGHDR as CDR1 and SFDVKD as CDR2. V has 9 bases trimmed and J has 2 bases trimmed; junction bases matching no gene number 2. A remark on this clonotype: Its specific antigen is unknown. No base quality information exists; no much larger clone differs at one position.

What was sequenced was PBMCs or a T cell subset sorted from them (not recorded which). The receptor comes from an adult woman who had mild COVID-19 (a few samples of this study predate the infection). The sample titles of this study are shuffled in the database, so cell type and time point are left out; the donor was told from shared clones. This chain joins TRBV24-1 to TRBJ2-7, with 8 middle bases fitting TRBD1. The CDR3 has the sequence CATSQGAYEQYF. The DNA reads as follows: TGTGCCACCTCACAGGGGGCCTACGAGCAGTACTTC.